This T cell receptor beta chain appears in the sequencing data of a study of T cells after yellow fever vaccination. TCRdb re-called the 5' RACE reads with MiXCR, one entry per CDR3 protein. The top ten clones hold roughly 13% of a sample with approximately 550,000 distinct CDR3 sequences, 19% of them seen once. This clonotype has a count of ten or more. V was cut by 6 bases and J by 2 bases, with 11 bases left in between. The CDR3 length is 13 residues. This material consisted of PBMCs, taken 15 days after the yellow fever booster vaccination. This sequence joins TRBV12-3 or TRBV12-4 and TRBJ2-7; D gene unclear. The source of this sequence is a man aged 30-40 years who received the YFV17D yellow fever vaccine. The CDR3 sequence: CASSLSGAYEQYF. The DNA of the CDR3 is TGTGCCAGCAGCTTAAGTGGGGCCTACGAGCAGTACTTC.